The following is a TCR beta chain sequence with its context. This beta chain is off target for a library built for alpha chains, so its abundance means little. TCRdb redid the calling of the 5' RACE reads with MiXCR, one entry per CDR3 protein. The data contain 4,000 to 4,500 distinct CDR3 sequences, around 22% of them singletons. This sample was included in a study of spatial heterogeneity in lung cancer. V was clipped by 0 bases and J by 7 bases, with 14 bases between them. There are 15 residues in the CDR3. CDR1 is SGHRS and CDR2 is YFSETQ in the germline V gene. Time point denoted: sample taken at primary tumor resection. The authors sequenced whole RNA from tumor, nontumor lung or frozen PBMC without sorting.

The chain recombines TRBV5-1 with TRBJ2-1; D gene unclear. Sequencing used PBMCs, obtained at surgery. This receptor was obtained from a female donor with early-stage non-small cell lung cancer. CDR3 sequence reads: CASSLAARFGNEQFF. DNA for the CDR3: TGCGCCAGCAGCTTGGCCGCGAGATTCGGGAATGAGCAGTTCTTC.